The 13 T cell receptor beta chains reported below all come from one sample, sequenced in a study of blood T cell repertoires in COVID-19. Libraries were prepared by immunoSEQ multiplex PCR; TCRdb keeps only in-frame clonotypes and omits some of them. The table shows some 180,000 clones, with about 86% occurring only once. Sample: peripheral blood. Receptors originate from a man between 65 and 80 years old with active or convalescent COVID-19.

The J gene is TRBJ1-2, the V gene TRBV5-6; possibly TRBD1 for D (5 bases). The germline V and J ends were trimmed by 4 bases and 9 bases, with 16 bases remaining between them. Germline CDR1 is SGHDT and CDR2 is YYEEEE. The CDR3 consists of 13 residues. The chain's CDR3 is CASSQGGVTRYTF. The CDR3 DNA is TGTGCCAGCAGCCAGGGTGGGGTCACTCGCTACACCTTC.

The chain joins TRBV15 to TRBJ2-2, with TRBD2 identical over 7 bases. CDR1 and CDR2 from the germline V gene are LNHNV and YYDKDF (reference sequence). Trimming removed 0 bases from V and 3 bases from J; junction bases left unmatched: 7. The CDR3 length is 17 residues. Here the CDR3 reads CATSRDGSGAHTGELFF. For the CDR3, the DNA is TGTGCCACCAGCAGAGATGGGAGCGGGGCCCACACCGGGGAGCTGTTTTTT.

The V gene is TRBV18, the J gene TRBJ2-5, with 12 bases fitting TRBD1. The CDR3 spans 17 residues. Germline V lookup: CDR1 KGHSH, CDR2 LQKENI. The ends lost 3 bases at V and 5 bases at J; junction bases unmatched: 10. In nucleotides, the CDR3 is TGTGCCAGCTCACCTAATCCGGGACAGGGGGCCGGGGAGACCCAGTACTTC. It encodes CASSPNPGQGAGETQYF.

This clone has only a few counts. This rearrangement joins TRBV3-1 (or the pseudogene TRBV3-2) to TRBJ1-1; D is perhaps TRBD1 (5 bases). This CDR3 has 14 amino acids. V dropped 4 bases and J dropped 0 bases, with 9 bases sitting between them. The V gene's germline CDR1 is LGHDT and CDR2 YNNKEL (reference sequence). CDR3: CASSPTALNTEAFF. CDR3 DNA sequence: TGTGCCAGCAGCCCGACAGCCCTGAACACTGAAGCTTTCTTT.

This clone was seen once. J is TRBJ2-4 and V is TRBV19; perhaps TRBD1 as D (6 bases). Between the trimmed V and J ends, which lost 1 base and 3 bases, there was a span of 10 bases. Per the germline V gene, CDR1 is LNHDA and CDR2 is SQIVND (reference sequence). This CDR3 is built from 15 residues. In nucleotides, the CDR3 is TGTGCCAGTAGTATAGTGGAACAGGGCAAAAACATTCAGTACTTC. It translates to CASSIVEQGKNIQYF.

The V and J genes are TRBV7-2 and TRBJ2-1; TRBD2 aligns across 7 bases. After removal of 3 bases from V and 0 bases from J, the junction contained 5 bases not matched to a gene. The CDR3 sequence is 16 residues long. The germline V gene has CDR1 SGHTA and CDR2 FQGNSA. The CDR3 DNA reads TGTGCCAGCAGCTTGGGGCTAGCGGTCTCCTACAATGAGCAGTTCTTC. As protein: CASSLGLAVSYNEQFF.

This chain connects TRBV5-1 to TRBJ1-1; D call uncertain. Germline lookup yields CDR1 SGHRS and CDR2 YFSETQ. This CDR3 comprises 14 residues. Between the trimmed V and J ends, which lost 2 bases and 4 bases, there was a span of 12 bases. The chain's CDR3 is CASSFQVPSTEAFF. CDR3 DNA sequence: TGCGCCAGCAGCTTCCAGGTCCCCAGCACTGAAGCTTTCTTT.

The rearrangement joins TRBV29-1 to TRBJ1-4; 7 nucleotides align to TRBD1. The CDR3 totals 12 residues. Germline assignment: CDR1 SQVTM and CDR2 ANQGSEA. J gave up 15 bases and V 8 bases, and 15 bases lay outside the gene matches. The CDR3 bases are TGCAGCTCCCGAGGGGCGACAGGGTTTATGTTTTTT. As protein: CSSRGATGFMFF.

The CDR3 spells CASSLRPGTEAFF. CDR3 DNA sequence: TGTGCCAGCAGCTTAAGGCCGGGCACTGAAGCTTTCTTT. The gene calls are TRBV7-3 and TRBJ1-1; D is undetermined. This CDR3 has 13 amino acids. Germline V gene data show CDR1 as SGHTA and CDR2 as FQGTGA. Trimming removed 1 base from V and 4 bases from J, with 7 bases in between.

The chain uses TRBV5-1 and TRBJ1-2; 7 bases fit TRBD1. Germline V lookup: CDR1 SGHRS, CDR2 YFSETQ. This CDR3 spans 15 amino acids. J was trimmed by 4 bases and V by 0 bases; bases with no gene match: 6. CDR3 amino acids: CASSLGGRGAYGYTF. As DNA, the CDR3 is TGCGCCAGCAGCTTGGGCGGCAGGGGGGCCTATGGCTACACCTTC. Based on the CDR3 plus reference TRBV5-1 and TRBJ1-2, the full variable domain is KAGVTQTPRYLIKTRGQQVTLSCSPISGHRSVSWYQQTPGQGLQFLFEYFSETQRNKGNFPGRFSGRQFSNSRSEMNVSTLELGDSALYLCASSLGGRGAYGYTFGSGTRLTVV.

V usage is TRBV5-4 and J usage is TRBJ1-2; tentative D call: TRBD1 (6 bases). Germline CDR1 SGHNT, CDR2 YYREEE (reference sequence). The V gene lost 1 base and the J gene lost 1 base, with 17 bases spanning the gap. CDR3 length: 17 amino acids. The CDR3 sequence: CASSLSTGWAFNYGYTF. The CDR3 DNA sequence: TGTGCCAGCAGCTTGTCTACAGGGTGGGCCTTTAACTATGGCTACACCTTC.

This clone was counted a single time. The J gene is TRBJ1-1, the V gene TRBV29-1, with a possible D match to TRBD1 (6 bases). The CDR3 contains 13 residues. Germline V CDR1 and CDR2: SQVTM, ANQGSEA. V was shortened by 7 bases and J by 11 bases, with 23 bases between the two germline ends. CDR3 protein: CSARTDPNLVAFF. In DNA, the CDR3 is TGCAGCGCCCGGACAGACCCGAACTTAGTTGCTTTCTTT.

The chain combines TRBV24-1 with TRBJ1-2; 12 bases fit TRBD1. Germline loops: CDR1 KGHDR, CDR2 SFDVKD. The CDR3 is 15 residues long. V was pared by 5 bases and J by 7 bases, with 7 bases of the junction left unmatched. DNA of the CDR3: TGTGCCACCAGTGCCCGGGACAGGGGGCCCCTTGGCTACACCTTC. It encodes CATSARDRGPLGYTF.